Reported below is one T cell receptor (beta chain). The clone's antigen remains unknown. Base quality data are lacking; no much larger clone is found one base away. This sample is drawn from a study of T cells in narcolepsy (dated by TCRdb to 2017 to 2018). Background on the whole study: Healthy control donors were enrolled in the study alongside patients who had narcolepsy type 1 or type 2 (NT1, NT2). Autoreactive T cells targeting hypocretin neuron self-antigens (hypocretin, TRIB2) were sought in narcolepsy patients, and TCR Vbeta sequencing was used to track clonotypes in blood and CSF.

Libraries were made using the immunoSEQ multiplex PCR assay. TCRdb limited this immuneACCESS table to in-frame rearrangements with V and J called. A share of clones is missing; checked studies link under half to unresolved V genes, and the rest is unexplained. The sample includes 25,000 to 35,000 clones, with more than 65% observed a single time. The top ten clonotypes cover 6.6% of the sample. The investigation overall reported the following: HCRT-specific and TRIB2-specific autoreactive clonotypes were highlighted in plots that compared CD4+ T cell clonotypes in CSF versus blood from the same patient. Some blood memory CD4+ repertoires from patients and controls contained no sequences matching autoreactive T cell clones. Numbers of sequenced blood memory CD4+ clonotypes were comparable, with averages of some 40,000 in patients and approximately 33,000 in controls. According to the report, autoreactive clonotypes were detected serially in the blood of the same patients and of different patients, but not in healthy controls.

For TCR Vbeta sequencing, memory CD4+ T cells were sorted ex vivo from the peripheral blood of narcolepsy patients and healthy controls. The CDR3 holds 14 amino acids from the cysteine to the phenylalanine. CDR3 DNA is the only sequence kept; it has 42 bases, read in frame from the first base. The trim is 5 bases for V and 3 bases for J, with a gap of 13 bases between the germline ends. CDR1 and CDR2 are drawn from the germline V gene: SGHTA, FQGNSA. In this chain, TRBV7-2 is recombined with TRBJ1-1, and the D gene may be TRBD1, 6 bases matching. This receptor was taken from a human donor in good health. Sequences were obtained from memory (CD45RA-) CD4+ T cells from blood. The cell subset or site label corresponds to: memory T cells sorted ex vivo from peripheral blood. The CDR3 amino acid sequence is: CASSPGGGYTEAFF. The sequence in DNA is TGTGCCAGCAGCCCCGGGGGGGGCTACACTGAAGCTTTCTTT.